This is a list of T cell receptor beta chains from one sample in a study of T cell responses to AZD1222 COVID-19 vaccine. The data were produced by immunoSEQ multiplex PCR, yet TCRdb's version contains in-frame clones alone and is incomplete. The table shows 150,000 to 200,000 clones, with more than 85% occurring only once. The sequencing here drew on peripheral blood, taken on day 0 of AZD1222 vaccination. These receptors came from an adult in good health. Both conserved end residues are trimmed from each CDR3. Each record gives: clone size, V gene, J gene, CDR3 protein. Some rows have no size entry. The others give once, few or many, or a class for an expanded clone.

clone_size: NA
v_call: TRBV5-1
j_call: TRBJ1-2
cdr3_aa: ASSLNVWSVYGYT

clone_size: once
v_call: TRBV18
j_call: TRBJ2-7
cdr3_aa: ASSLISRGTGISYEQY

clone_size: NA
v_call: TRBV7-9
j_call: TRBJ1-1
cdr3_aa: ASSQTAGTEAF

clone_size: NA
v_call: TRBV19
j_call: TRBJ1-5
cdr3_aa: ASSAGQGAQPQH

clone_size: NA
v_call: TRBV6-5
j_call: TRBJ1-5
cdr3_aa: ASTDTGLFSQPQH

clone_size: NA
v_call: TRBV12-3/TRBV12-4
j_call: TRBJ1-1
cdr3_aa: AIRQGSEAF

clone_size: once
v_call: TRBV27
j_call: TRBJ1-1
cdr3_aa: ASRHDRLNTEAF

clone_size: NA
v_call: TRBV10-3
j_call: TRBJ1-5
cdr3_aa: AISQGPSDQPQH

clone_size: NA
v_call: TRBV11-1
j_call: TRBJ2-7
cdr3_aa: ASSTGTEFYEQY

clone_size: once
v_call: TRBV19
j_call: TRBJ1-1
cdr3_aa: ASSLAGGSRGTEAF

clone_size: NA
v_call: TRBV6-5
j_call: TRBJ1-3
cdr3_aa: ASSYDIHSGNTIY

clone_size: NA
v_call: TRBV5-4
j_call: TRBJ1-2
cdr3_aa: ASSLAWEATADGYT

clone_size: NA
v_call: TRBV20-1
j_call: TRBJ2-5
cdr3_aa: SASDGTSGGKETQY

clone_size: NA
v_call: TRBV29-1
j_call: TRBJ1-2
cdr3_aa: SVGDIHGYT

clone_size: NA
v_call: TRBV7-6
j_call: TRBJ1-5
cdr3_aa: ASSLRGGNQPQH

clone_size: NA
v_call: TRBV7-3
j_call: TRBJ2-3
cdr3_aa: ASSLGLENTQY

clone_size: NA
v_call: TRBV9
j_call: TRBJ2-2
cdr3_aa: ASRAGTNTGELF

clone_size: NA
v_call: TRBV25-1
j_call: TRBJ1-1
cdr3_aa: ASSEGQRSNTEAF

clone_size: NA
v_call: TRBV6-1
j_call: TRBJ1-2
cdr3_aa: ASSHGASYGYT

clone_size: NA
v_call: TRBV3-1/TRBV3-2
j_call: TRBJ1-5
cdr3_aa: ASSQAGTGYQPQH

clone_size: NA
v_call: TRBV7-2
j_call: TRBJ1-5
cdr3_aa: ASSLVVDLWGNQPQH

clone_size: NA
v_call: TRBV27
j_call: TRBJ2-1
cdr3_aa: ASSLSGGHEQF

clone_size: NA
v_call: TRBV18
j_call: TRBJ1-3
cdr3_aa: ASSTDRGPGNTIY

clone_size: NA
v_call: TRBV20-1
j_call: TRBJ2-3
cdr3_aa: SAQGVDTQY

clone_size: NA
v_call: TRBV2
j_call: TRBJ1-5
cdr3_aa: ASSGESGGQPQH

clone_size: NA
v_call: TRBV9
j_call: TRBJ1-3
cdr3_aa: ASSGTGGNTIY

clone_size: NA
v_call: TRBV4-2
j_call: TRBJ1-1
cdr3_aa: ASSQDSGRNTEAF

clone_size: NA
v_call: TRBV6-5
j_call: TRBJ1-2
cdr3_aa: ASSLIEQGYT

clone_size: NA
v_call: TRBV9
j_call: TRBJ1-2
cdr3_aa: ASSVNRDHGYT

clone_size: NA
v_call: TRBV7-2
j_call: TRBJ1-3
cdr3_aa: ASSQQVSGNTIY

clone_size: NA
v_call: TRBV20-1
j_call: TRBJ2-5
cdr3_aa: SARLGTQY

clone_size: NA
v_call: TRBV9
j_call: TRBJ2-3
cdr3_aa: ASSRPTSTSATDTQY

clone_size: few
v_call: TRBV5-1
j_call: TRBJ2-5
cdr3_aa: ASSLSLAGSQETQY

clone_size: NA
v_call: TRBV7-6
j_call: TRBJ2-3
cdr3_aa: ASSLTPQVSDTQY

clone_size: NA
v_call: TRBV5-1
j_call: TRBJ2-1
cdr3_aa: ASSTSGGYYNEQF

clone_size: NA
v_call: TRBV5-1
j_call: TRBJ2-5
cdr3_aa: ASSLLGTDEETQY

clone_size: NA
v_call: TRBV19
j_call: TRBJ2-7
cdr3_aa: ASSGRDVSYEQY